This T cell receptor beta chain derives from a study of T cells in Graves' hyperthyroidism and ophthalmopathy. Broader study findings: Most thyroid clonotypes expanded above 0.001 appeared in blood too.

A patient was excluded if there was uncontrolled infection, other autoimmune disease, pregnancy or lactation. Fresh peripheral blood, 7.5 to 10 ml of it, supplied the PBMCs. RNA transcripts served as the template for amplifying TCR beta CDR3 regions. The HTBI primer set was used in a first-round RT-PCR of the TCR CDR3. MiXCR was run by TCRdb on the multiplex PCR reads, yielding one entry per CDR3 protein. This sample carries a few hundred thousand distinct CDR3 sequences, 15% to 18% of them seen once, and the ten largest clones take roughly 7.3%. V lost 4 bases to trimming and J lost 6 bases, with 10 bases between them. The CDR3 is 11 amino acids. In germline, CDR1 is GTSNPN, CDR2 SVGIG (reference sequence). There are many counts of this clonotype. Antigen unknown.

Sequencing used blood. V is TRBV30 and J is TRBJ2-7; possibly TRBD1 or TRBD2 for D (5 bases each). This receptor was obtained from a woman in her 30s with Graves' hyperthyroidism. This CDR3 is CAWTHGGEQYF. In DNA form, the CDR3 reads TGTGCCTGGACCCATGGGGGCGAGCAGTACTTC.